This T cell receptor beta chain was recorded in a study of blood T cell repertoires in COVID-19. Study in general: In each case, the material was cDNA or gDNA derived from T cells, B-cell-depleted T cells, or PBMCs.

In the original processing: Scientists estimated how many nucleated cells there were by amplifying reference gene primers. The data were produced by immunoSEQ multiplex PCR, yet TCRdb's version contains in-frame clones alone and is incomplete. D and trimming come from the DNA, and the V and J calls and clone size come from that table. This table has 150,000 to 200,000 clones, 84% appearing once. The CDR3 extends over 17 amino acids. Germline loops: CDR1 MDHEN, CDR2 SYDVKM. Trimming cost V 1 base and J 0 bases; bases outside gene matches: 9. Sequencing was carried out using peripheral blood. The receptor comes from an elderly woman with acute or convalescent COVID-19. The chain couples TRBV28 to TRBJ2-7, with TRBD1 matching over 7 bases. CDR3 loop: CASSLSGPGQSSYEQYF. The CDR3 region has the DNA TGTGCCAGCAGTTTATCTGGTCCGGGACAGAGCTCCTACGAGCAGTACTTC.